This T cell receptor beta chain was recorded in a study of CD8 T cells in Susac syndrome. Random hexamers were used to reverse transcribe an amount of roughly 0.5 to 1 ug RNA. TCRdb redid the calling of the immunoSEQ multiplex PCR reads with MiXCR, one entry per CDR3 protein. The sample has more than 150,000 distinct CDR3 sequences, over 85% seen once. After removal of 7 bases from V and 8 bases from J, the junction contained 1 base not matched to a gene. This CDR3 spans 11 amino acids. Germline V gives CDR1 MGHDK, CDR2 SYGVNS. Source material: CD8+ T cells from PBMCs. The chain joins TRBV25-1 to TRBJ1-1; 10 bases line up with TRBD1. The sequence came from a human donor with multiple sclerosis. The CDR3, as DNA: TGTGCCAGCACGGGACAGGGGGAAGCTTTCTTT. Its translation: CASTGQGEAFF.